This paragraph reports one TCR beta chain. CDR1 MDHEN and CDR2 SYDVKM come from the germline V gene. The CDR3 length is 15 residues. The V segment lost 6 bases and the J segment 0 bases; nucleotides outside the gene matches: 7. The source of the sample is a study of OX40 agonist ivuxolimab in advanced cancers. Produced via immunoSEQ multiplex PCR; TCRdb's table is partial and in-frame only. The table lists 9,500 to 15,000 clones, approximately 78% of them singletons. Material: CD4+ or CD8+ T cells sorted from blood, obtained in a trial of the OX40 agonist ivuxolimab. The sequence was collected from an adult with an advanced solid tumor such as melanoma, head and neck, liver or kidney cancer. The chain is built from TRBV28 and TRBJ2-7, with TRBD2 matching 8 bases. CDR3 loop: CASSQTSGSSYEQYF. Here the CDR3 DNA reads TGTGCCAGCAGCCAGACCAGCGGGAGCTCCTACGAGCAGTACTTC.